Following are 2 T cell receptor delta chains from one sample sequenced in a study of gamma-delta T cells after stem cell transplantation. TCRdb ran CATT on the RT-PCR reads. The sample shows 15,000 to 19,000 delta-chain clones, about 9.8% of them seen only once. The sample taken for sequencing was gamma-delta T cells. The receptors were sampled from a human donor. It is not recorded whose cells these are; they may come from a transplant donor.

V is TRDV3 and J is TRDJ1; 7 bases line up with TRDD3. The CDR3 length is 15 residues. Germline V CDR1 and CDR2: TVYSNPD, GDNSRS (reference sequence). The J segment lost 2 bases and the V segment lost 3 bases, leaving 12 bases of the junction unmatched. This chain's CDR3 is CALYWGFGLTDKLIF. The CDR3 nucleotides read TGTGCCTTGTACTGGGGTTTCGGACTGACCGATAAACTCATCTTT.

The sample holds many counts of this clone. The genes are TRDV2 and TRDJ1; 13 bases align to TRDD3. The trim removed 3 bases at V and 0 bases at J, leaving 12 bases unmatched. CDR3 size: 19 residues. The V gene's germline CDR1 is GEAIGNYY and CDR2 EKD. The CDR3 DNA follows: TGTGCCTGTGACCCACTACTGGGGGATACGCAAAAGTACACCGATAAACTCATCTTT. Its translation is CACDPLLGDTQKYTDKLIF.